This T cell receptor (beta chain) was identified during a study of blood T cell repertoires in COVID-19. About the research overall: Samples came from the United States, Italy and Spain, spanning acute and convalescent COVID-19.

CDR1 and CDR2 (germline): SQVTM, ANQGSEA. This CDR3 comprises 12 residues. V shed 6 bases and J shed 7 bases, with 12 bases lying between them. As originally analysed: It was from reference gene primer amplification that nucleated cell counts were estimated. TCRdb's copy holds only in-frame clones and misses some; the assay was immunoSEQ multiplex PCR. That table supplies the V and J calls and clone size; D and trimming were determined from the DNA. The sample lists approximately 50,000 clones, roughly 90% occurring once. The chain carries TRBV29-1 and TRBJ2-2, with unresolved D. The sequence was collected from a human donor in a cohort sampled during active COVID-19. The specimen sequenced was peripheral blood. For the CDR3, the DNA is TGCAGCGTCGCTCTAATCTACGGGGAGCTGTTTTTT. This codes for CSVALIYGELFF.